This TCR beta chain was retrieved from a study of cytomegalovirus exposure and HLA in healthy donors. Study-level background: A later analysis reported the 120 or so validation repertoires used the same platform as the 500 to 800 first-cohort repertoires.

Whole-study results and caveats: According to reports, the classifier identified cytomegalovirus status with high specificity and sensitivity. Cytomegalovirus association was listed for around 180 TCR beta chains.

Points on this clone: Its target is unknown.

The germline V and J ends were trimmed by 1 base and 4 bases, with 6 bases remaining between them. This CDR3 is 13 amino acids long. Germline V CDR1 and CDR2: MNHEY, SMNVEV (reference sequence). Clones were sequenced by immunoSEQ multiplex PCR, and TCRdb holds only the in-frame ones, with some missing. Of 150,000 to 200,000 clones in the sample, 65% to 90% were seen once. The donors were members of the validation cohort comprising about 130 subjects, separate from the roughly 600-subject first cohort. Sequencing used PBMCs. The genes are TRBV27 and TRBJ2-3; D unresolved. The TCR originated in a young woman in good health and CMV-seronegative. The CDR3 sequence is CASSLFFPDTQYF. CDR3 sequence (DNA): TGTGCCAGCAGTTTATTCTTCCCAGATACGCAGTATTTT.